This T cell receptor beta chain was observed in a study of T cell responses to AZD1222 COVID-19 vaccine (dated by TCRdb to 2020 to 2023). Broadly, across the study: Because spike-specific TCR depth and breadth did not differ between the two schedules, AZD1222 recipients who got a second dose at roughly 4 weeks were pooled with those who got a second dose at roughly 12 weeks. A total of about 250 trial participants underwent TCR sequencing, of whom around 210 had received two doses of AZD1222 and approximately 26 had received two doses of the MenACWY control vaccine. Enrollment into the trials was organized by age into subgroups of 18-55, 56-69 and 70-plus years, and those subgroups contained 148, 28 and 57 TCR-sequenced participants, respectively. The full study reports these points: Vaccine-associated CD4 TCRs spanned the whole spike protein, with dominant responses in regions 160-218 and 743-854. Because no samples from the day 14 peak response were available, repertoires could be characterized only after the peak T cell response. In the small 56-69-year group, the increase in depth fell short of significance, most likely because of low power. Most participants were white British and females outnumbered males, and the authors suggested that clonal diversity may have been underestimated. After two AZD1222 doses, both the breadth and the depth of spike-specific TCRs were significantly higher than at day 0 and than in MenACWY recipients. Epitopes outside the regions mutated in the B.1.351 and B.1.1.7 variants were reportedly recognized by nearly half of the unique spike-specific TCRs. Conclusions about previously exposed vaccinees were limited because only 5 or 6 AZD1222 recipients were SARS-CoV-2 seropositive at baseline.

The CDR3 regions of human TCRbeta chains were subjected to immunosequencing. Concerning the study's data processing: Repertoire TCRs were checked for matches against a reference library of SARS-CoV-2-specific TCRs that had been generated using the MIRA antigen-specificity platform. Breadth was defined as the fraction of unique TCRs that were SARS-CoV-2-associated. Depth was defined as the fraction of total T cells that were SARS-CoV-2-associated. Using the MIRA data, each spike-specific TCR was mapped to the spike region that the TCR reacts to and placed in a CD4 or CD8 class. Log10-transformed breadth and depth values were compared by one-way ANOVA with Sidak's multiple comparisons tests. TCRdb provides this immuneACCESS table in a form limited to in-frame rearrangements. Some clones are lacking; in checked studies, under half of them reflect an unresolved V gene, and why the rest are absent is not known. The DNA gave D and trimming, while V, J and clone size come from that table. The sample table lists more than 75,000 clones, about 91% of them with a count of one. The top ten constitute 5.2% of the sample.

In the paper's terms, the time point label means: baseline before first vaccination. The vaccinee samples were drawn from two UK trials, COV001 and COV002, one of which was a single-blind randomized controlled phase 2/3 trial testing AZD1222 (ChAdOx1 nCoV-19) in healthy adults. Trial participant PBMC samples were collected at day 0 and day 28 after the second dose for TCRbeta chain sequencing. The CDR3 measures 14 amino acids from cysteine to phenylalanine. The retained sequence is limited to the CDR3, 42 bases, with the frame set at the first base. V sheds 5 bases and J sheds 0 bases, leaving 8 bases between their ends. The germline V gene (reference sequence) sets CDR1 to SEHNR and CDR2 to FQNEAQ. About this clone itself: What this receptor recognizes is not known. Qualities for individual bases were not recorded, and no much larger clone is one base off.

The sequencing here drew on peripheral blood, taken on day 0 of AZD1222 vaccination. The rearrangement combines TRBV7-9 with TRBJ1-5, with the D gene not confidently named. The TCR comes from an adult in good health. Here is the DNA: TGTGCCAGCAGCCCCCATAATAGCAATCAGCCCCAGCATTTT. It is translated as CASSPHNSNQPQHF.